The rows below give T cell receptor beta chains drawn from one sample of a study of T cell responses to AZD1222 COVID-19 vaccine. The table came from immunoSEQ multiplex PCR; TCRdb's copy has only in-frame clones and leaves some out. The sample records 200,000 to 250,000 clones, under 95% being singletons. The source was peripheral blood, collected on day 0 of MenACWY control vaccination. The receptors stem from an adult in good health. CDR3s leave out the opening cysteine and the closing phenylalanine or tryptophan. The order of the fields is V gene, J gene, clone size, CDR3 protein. For some rows the clone size is stated as once, few or many, or as a class when expanded; others skip it.

v_gene: TRBV18; j_gene: TRBJ1-1; abundance: once; CDR3aa: ASSQILNTEAF
v_gene: TRBV18; j_gene: TRBJ2-7; abundance: .; CDR3aa: ASSPRQGAYEQY
v_gene: TRBV7-2; j_gene: TRBJ1-3; abundance: .; CDR3aa: ASSPDGVPGNTIY
v_gene: TRBV7-2; j_gene: TRBJ1-6; abundance: .; CDR3aa: ASSTQGILNSPLH
v_gene: TRBV5-1; j_gene: TRBJ1-2; abundance: .; CDR3aa: ASSLTGQNNYGYT
v_gene: TRBV3-1/TRBV3-2; j_gene: TRBJ2-5; abundance: .; CDR3aa: ASSLGAGGQETQY
v_gene: TRBV5-1; j_gene: TRBJ1-1; abundance: .; CDR3aa: ASSWGQNTEAF
v_gene: TRBV18; j_gene: TRBJ1-6; abundance: .; CDR3aa: ASSPGQGNSPLH
v_gene: TRBV12-3/TRBV12-4; j_gene: TRBJ1-1; abundance: .; CDR3aa: ASTPGDYTEAF
v_gene: TRBV6-1; j_gene: TRBJ1-2; abundance: .; CDR3aa: ASSEIGKGSDYGYT
v_gene: TRBV6-6; j_gene: TRBJ2-7; abundance: .; CDR3aa: ASSYSSDEQY
v_gene: TRBV5-5; j_gene: TRBJ2-3; abundance: .; CDR3aa: ASSLNPGPDTQY
v_gene: TRBV24-1; j_gene: TRBJ2-3; abundance: .; CDR3aa: ATSDSRSGGAVTQY
v_gene: TRBV27; j_gene: TRBJ1-1; abundance: .; CDR3aa: ASSRGNEAF
v_gene: TRBV18; j_gene: TRBJ2-2; abundance: .; CDR3aa: ASSGFTGELF
v_gene: TRBV9; j_gene: TRBJ1-3; abundance: .; CDR3aa: ASSADRDGNTIY
v_gene: TRBV5-4; j_gene: TRBJ1-2; abundance: .; CDR3aa: ASSPDRVKGYT
v_gene: TRBV7-2; j_gene: TRBJ1-1; abundance: once; CDR3aa: ASSPRPSLGAF
v_gene: TRBV7-2; j_gene: TRBJ1-1; abundance: .; CDR3aa: ASGWDRVLTEAF
v_gene: TRBV6-5; j_gene: TRBJ1-1; abundance: once; CDR3aa: ASSYSWGLEAF
v_gene: TRBV3-1/TRBV3-2; j_gene: TRBJ1-5; abundance: .; CDR3aa: ASSQGTGSSQPQH
v_gene: TRBV7-9; j_gene: TRBJ2-1; abundance: .; CDR3aa: ASSSLGGDLYNEQF
v_gene: TRBV6-5; j_gene: TRBJ2-2; abundance: .; CDR3aa: ASSPLQGATGELF
v_gene: TRBV2; j_gene: TRBJ1-1; abundance: .; CDR3aa: ASSRGRTEAF
v_gene: TRBV19; j_gene: TRBJ1-5; abundance: .; CDR3aa: ASSNSRGGNQPQH
v_gene: TRBV28; j_gene: TRBJ2-5; abundance: .; CDR3aa: ASSLEGHLEETQY
v_gene: TRBV9; j_gene: TRBJ1-4; abundance: .; CDR3aa: ASSPRQELNEKLF
v_gene: TRBV20-1; j_gene: TRBJ1-6; abundance: few; CDR3aa: SASEHRDRGRRSPLH
v_gene: TRBV12-3/TRBV12-4; j_gene: TRBJ1-1; abundance: .; CDR3aa: ASRPGNTRAF
v_gene: TRBV9; j_gene: TRBJ2-7; abundance: .; CDR3aa: ASSPQTGSREQY
v_gene: TRBV5-5; j_gene: TRBJ1-1; abundance: .; CDR3aa: ASSADQGGSTEAF
v_gene: TRBV20-1; j_gene: TRBJ1-3; abundance: once; CDR3aa: SASSSILSGNTIY
v_gene: TRBV24-1; j_gene: TRBJ1-3; abundance: .; CDR3aa: AGSMVGRSRGSGNTIY
v_gene: TRBV29-1; j_gene: TRBJ1-6; abundance: .; CDR3aa: SVAQGQVNSPLH
v_gene: TRBV5-1; j_gene: TRBJ2-3; abundance: .; CDR3aa: ASSLRGFPTDTQY